The 5 T cell receptor beta chains given below trace back to one sample, sequenced in a study of blood T cell repertoires in COVID-19. The assay was immunoSEQ multiplex PCR, and TCRdb's table has in-frame clones only and misses some. Altogether around 260,000 clones are present, about 85% being singletons, with the ten largest covering roughly 3.9%. The sequencing input was peripheral blood. The receptors here all came from a man aged 55 to 70 who had recovered from COVID-19.

The chain links TRBV5-1 to TRBJ2-5; D is uncertain. The CDR3 length is 13 residues. Germline V gene data show CDR1 as SGHRS and CDR2 as YFSETQ. V was trimmed by 2 bases and J by 5 bases, leaving 10 bases between them. CDR3 DNA: TGCGCCAGCAGCTTTCCAAAGCCGGAGACCCAGTACTTC. It is translated as CASSFPKPETQYF.

With regard to this clone: This CDR3 is also generated by other DNA sequences in the sample. The chain is built from TRBV5-1 and TRBJ2-7; 10 nucleotides align to TRBD1. The germline V gene has CDR1 SGHRS and CDR2 YFSETQ. The V and J ends lost 4 bases and 3 bases, in that order; junction bases with no gene match: 4. The CDR3 length is 14 residues. The CDR3 here is CASSPRTGGYEQYF. For the CDR3, the DNA is TGCGCCAGCAGCCCAAGGACAGGGGGCTACGAGCAGTACTTC.

The V and J genes are TRBV7-2 and TRBJ2-3; D is undetermined. Trimming took 8 bases from V and 1 from J, leaving 10 bases between them. CDR3 length: 13 residues. Germline lookup yields CDR1 SGHTA and CDR2 FQGNSA. CDR3 sequence: CASVRGGTDTQYF. CDR3 nucleotides: TGTGCCAGCGTGCGTGGAGGCACAGATACGCAGTATTTT.

The chain combines TRBV14 with TRBJ1-2; D gene unclear. Per the germline V gene, CDR1 is SGHDN and CDR2 is FVKESK. The CDR3 contains 15 residues. Between the trimmed V and J ends, which lost 5 bases and 6 bases, there was a span of 19 bases. Here the CDR3 reads CASSKRQVRGHGYTF. The CDR3 DNA sequence: TGTGCCAGCAGCAAACGGCAGGTTCGTGGCCATGGCTACACCTTC.

This chain joins TRBV12-2 and TRBJ1-6. TRBV12-2 is a pseudogene locus. This CDR3 has 15 amino acids. The CDR3 DNA reads as TGTGCAAGTCGCTTAGATCCGGGGTATAATTCACCCCTCCACTTT. Its protein is CASRLDPGYNSPLHF.